The T cell receptor beta chain under discussion was sequenced for a study of blood T cell repertoires in COVID-19. Only in-frame clones appear in the TCRdb table, and some are missing; sequencing was by immunoSEQ multiplex PCR. The table lists around 260,000 clones, 86% of them singletons, with over 7.5% in the top ten. The J segment lost 2 bases and the V segment lost 6 bases, leaving 10 bases of the junction unmatched. Per germline, CDR1 MNHEY and CDR2 SMNVEV (reference sequence). This CDR3 is 16 amino acids long. The sequenced sample was peripheral blood. The chain is built from TRBV27 and TRBJ2-3, with TRBD2 identical over 8 bases. The sequence was obtained from a man between 35 and 55 years old who had recovered from COVID-19. CDR3 nucleotide sequence: TGTGCCAGCAGGGCGGCCGGCGGGGGGACCACAGATACGCAGTATTTT. Translating gives CASRAAGGGTTDTQYF.